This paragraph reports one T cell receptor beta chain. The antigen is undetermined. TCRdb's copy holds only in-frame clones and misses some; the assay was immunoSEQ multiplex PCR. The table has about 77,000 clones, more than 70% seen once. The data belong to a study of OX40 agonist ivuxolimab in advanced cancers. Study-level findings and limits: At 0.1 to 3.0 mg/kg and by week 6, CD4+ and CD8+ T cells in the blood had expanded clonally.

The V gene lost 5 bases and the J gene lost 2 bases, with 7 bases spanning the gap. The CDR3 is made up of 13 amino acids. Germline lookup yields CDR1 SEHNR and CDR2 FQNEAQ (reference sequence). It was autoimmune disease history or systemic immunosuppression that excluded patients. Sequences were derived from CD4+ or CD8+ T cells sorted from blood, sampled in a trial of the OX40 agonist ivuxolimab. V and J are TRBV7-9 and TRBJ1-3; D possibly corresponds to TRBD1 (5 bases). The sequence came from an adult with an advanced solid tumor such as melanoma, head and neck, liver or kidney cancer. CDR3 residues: CASSAGAGNTIYF. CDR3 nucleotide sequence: TGTGCCAGCAGCGCGGGGGCTGGAAACACCATATATTTT.